This passage covers 20 T cell receptor beta chains from one sample sequenced in a study of blood T cell repertoires in COVID-19. TCRdb's copy holds only in-frame clones and misses some; the assay was immunoSEQ multiplex PCR. This sample has some 120,000 clones, with over 75% found just once. Sequenced material: peripheral blood. These receptors were obtained from a woman of 80 years or more with acute or convalescent COVID-19.

The chain links TRBV5-1 to TRBJ1-3; D ambiguous. Looked up from germline, CDR1 is SGHRS and CDR2 is YFSETQ. The germline V and J ends were trimmed by 4 bases and 4 bases, with 15 bases remaining between them. The CDR3 extends over 15 amino acids. The CDR3 is CASSLKLDPGNTIYF. The CDR3 region has the DNA TGCGCCAGCAGCCTTAAACTCGATCCCGGAAACACCATATATTTT.

The chain is built from TRBV4-3 and TRBJ1-2; 8 nucleotides line up with TRBD1. V trimming: 0 bases; J trimming: 2 bases; junction bases outside the gene matches: 8. Germline loops: CDR1 LGHNA, CDR2 YSLEER. The CDR3 spans 17 residues. CDR3 protein: CASSQDRTDRVNYGYTF. The CDR3 coding sequence is TGCGCCAGCAGCCAAGATCGGACGGACAGGGTGAACTATGGCTACACCTTC.

CDR3 sequence: CASSPAGRGTEAFF. Here the CDR3 DNA reads TGTGCCAGCAGCCCAGCCGGGAGGGGAACTGAAGCTTTCTTT. The chain couples TRBV7-2 to TRBJ1-1; maybe TRBD1 (5 bases). This CDR3 has 14 residues. The V gene lost 5 bases and the J gene lost 5 bases, with 15 bases spanning the gap. Per the germline V gene, CDR1 is SGHTA and CDR2 is FQGNSA.

The chain links TRBV2 to TRBJ1-2, with D maybe TRBD1 (5 bases). The CDR3 length is 15 residues. CDR1 is SNHLY and CDR2 is FYNNEI in the germline V gene. V was trimmed by 0 bases and J by 3 bases, leaving 11 bases between them. In DNA, the CDR3 is TGTGCCAGCAGTGAAGCCGGAGGAGGGGACTATGGCTACACCTTC. It translates to CASSEAGGGDYGYTF. The whole variable domain, remainder taken from reference TRBV2 and TRBJ1-2, is EPEVTQTPSHQVTQMGQEVILRCVPISNHLYFYWYRQILGQKVEFLVSFYNNEISEKSEIFDDQFSVERPDGSNFTLKIRSTKLEDSAMYFCASSEAGGGDYGYTFGSGTRLTVV.

The chain has TRBV9 and TRBJ1-2, with unresolved D. CDR1 and CDR2 (germline): SGDLS, YYNGEE. The CDR3 totals 13 residues. The V and J ends lost 0 bases and 7 bases respectively, with 10 bases between them. The CDR3 region is CASSVAGRSGYTF. CDR3 nucleotides: TGTGCCAGCAGCGTAGCGGGGAGGAGTGGCTACACCTTC.

This sequence joins TRBV19 and TRBJ1-3, with no clear D. V was clipped by 3 bases and J by 0 bases, with 6 bases between them. CDR1 is LNHDA and CDR2 is SQIVND in the germline V gene (reference sequence). CDR3 length: 14 amino acids. The CDR3 here is CASSIRNSGNTIYF. As DNA, the CDR3 is TGTGCCAGTAGTATCAGAAACTCTGGAAACACCATATATTTT.

Written as DNA, the CDR3 is TGTGCCAGCAGCTTAGATGCAGGGCATGGCTACACCTTC. Translation gives CASSLDAGHGYTF. This chain uses TRBV7-9 with TRBJ1-2; D may be TRBD1 (5 bases). This CDR3 contains 13 residues. Germline CDR1 SEHNR, CDR2 FQNEAQ (reference sequence). V gave up 1 base and J gave up 6 bases, with 9 bases separating them.

This clone was observed once. The chain couples TRBV5-1 to TRBJ2-5; D is unclear. This CDR3 contains 11 residues. Germline-derived CDR1 and CDR2 are SGHRS and YFSETQ. V lost 9 bases and J lost 4, with 10 bases in between. CDR3 in amino acids: CATSSGETQYF. The CDR3 DNA is TGCGCCACGAGCTCCGGAGAGACCCAGTACTTC.

This clone came up once. CDR3 coding DNA: TGTGCCAGTAGTATAGGGACTTCCCAAGAGACCCAGTACTTC. It yields the protein CASSIGTSQETQYF. The rearrangement joins TRBV19 to TRBJ2-5, with D possibly being TRBD2 (5 bases). CDR1 and CDR2 (germline): LNHDA, SQIVND (reference sequence). There are 14 residues in the CDR3. V was trimmed by 1 base and J by 1 base, leaving 7 bases between them. Full variable domain (remainder filled in from reference TRBV19 and TRBJ2-5): DGGITQSPKYLFRKEGQNVTLSCEQNLNHDAMYWYRQDPGQGLRLIYYSQIVNDFQKGDIAEGYSVSREKKESFPLTVTSAQKNPTAFYLCASSIGTSQETQYFGPGTRLLVL.

V usage is TRBV6-5 and J usage is TRBJ1-2; no reliable D call. V was shortened by 6 bases and J by 7 bases, with 15 bases between the two germline ends. This CDR3 has 13 residues. CDR1 and CDR2 (germline): MNHEY, SVGAGI. The CDR3 protein is CASRPTAGGGYTF. DNA for the CDR3: TGTGCCAGCAGACCCACAGCGGGTGGTGGCTACACCTTC.

The chain carries TRBV28 and TRBJ1-2; D not resolved. CDR1 MDHEN and CDR2 SYDVKM come from the germline V gene. With 4 bases removed from V and 7 bases from J, the gap between germline ends came to 7 bases. The length of the CDR3 is 11 residues. CDR3 coding DNA: TGTGCCAGCAGTTCCGCAGGTGGCTACACCTTC. Its translation: CASSSAGGYTF.

J is TRBJ2-1 and V is TRBV6-5, with D possibly being TRBD1 (6 bases). V was cut by 8 bases and J by 7 bases, with 12 bases left in between. CDR1 and CDR2 (germline): MNHEY, SVGAGI. The CDR3 runs to 12 residues. The CDR3 nucleotides read TGTGCCAGCGGAAGCAGGGGAAATGAGCAGTTCTTC. It yields the protein CASGSRGNEQFF.

V and J are TRBV27 and TRBJ1-6; D unresolved. V was pared by 3 bases and J by 10 bases, with 7 bases between. The CDR3 extends over 12 amino acids. The germline CDR1 and CDR2 sequences are MNHEY and SMNVEV (reference sequence). CDR3 sequence reads: CASSFSRSPLHF. CDR3 sequence (DNA): TGTGCCAGCAGTTTCTCCCGGTCACCCCTCCACTTT.

The chain couples TRBV10-3 to TRBJ1-6, with 7 bases lining up with TRBD1. Germline V gives CDR1 ENHRY, CDR2 SYGVKD. J lost 8 bases, V lost 4 bases, and 8 bases had no gene match. CDR3 length: 15 residues. The chain's CDR3 is CAISAGQHLDSPLHF. DNA for the CDR3: TGTGCCATCAGTGCGGGACAGCACCTCGATTCACCCCTCCACTTT.

The rearrangement joins TRBV11-3 to TRBJ2-1; 10 positions agree with TRBD1. Germline lookup yields CDR1 SGHNT and CDR2 YENEEA. V was clipped by 5 bases and J by 7 bases; unmatched bases: 5. The CDR3 extends over 14 amino acids. CDR3 sequence (DNA): TGTGCCAGCAGCACCCAGGACAGGGGGAATGAGCAGTTCTTC. The encoded protein is CASSTQDRGNEQFF.

V is TRBV19 and J is TRBJ2-7; TRBD1 matches at 7 bases. The CDR3 runs to 16 residues. V was clipped by 6 bases and J by 5 bases; unmatched bases: 16. The germline V gene encodes CDR1 LNHDA and CDR2 SQIVND (reference sequence). CDR3 nucleotides: TGTGCCAGTAGGTCATCCGACACAGGGGACCAACACGAGCAGTACTTC. This codes for CASRSSDTGDQHEQYF.

This clone was observed a single time. The V call is TRBV5-4, the J call TRBJ2-5; 12 bases match TRBD2. The CDR3 covers 16 residues. Germline V gene data show CDR1 as SGHNT and CDR2 as YYREEE (reference sequence). The V gene end was trimmed by 2 bases and the J gene end by 5 bases; junction bases not matched to a gene: 7. CDR3 amino acids: CASSLPSGGAQETQYF. In DNA form, the CDR3 reads TGTGCCAGCAGCTTACCTAGCGGGGGGGCACAGGAGACCCAGTACTTC. Together with reference TRBV5-4 and TRBJ2-5, the CDR3 gives the full variable domain: ETGVTQSPTHLIKTRGQQVTLRCSSQSGHNTVSWYQQALGQGPQFIFQYYREEENGRGNFPPRFSGLQFPNYSSELNVNALELDDSALYLCASSLPSGGAQETQYFGPGTRLLVL.

This chain uses TRBV6-5 with TRBJ2-7; 7 bases are a match to TRBD2. The CDR3 totals 14 residues. The germline gives CDR1 MNHEY, CDR2 SVGAGI. J gave up 4 bases and V 0 bases, and 3 bases lay outside the gene matches. The CDR3 DNA is TGTGCCAGCAGTTACTCGCGGGGGAATTACGAGCAGTACTTC. It codes for CASSYSRGNYEQYF.

CDR3 nucleotides: TGTGCCAGCCGAGCAGCGTGGACTAGCGAGGATCGCTCCTACGAGCAGTACTTC. As protein: CASRAAWTSEDRSYEQYF. V usage is TRBV28 and J usage is TRBJ2-7; 9 nucleotides match TRBD2. CDR1 and CDR2 from the germline V gene are MDHEN and SYDVKM. The J segment lost 0 bases and the V segment lost 8 bases, leaving 17 bases of the junction unmatched. The CDR3 spans 18 residues. Looking up the rest from reference TRBV28 and TRBJ2-7 gives the full variable domain: DVKVTQSSRYLVKRTGEKVFLECVQDMDHENMFWYRQDPGLGLRLIYFSYDVKMKEKGDIPEGYSVSREKKERFSLILESASTNQTSMYLCASRAAWTSEDRSYEQYFGPGTRLTVT.

The gene calls are TRBV5-1 and TRBJ2-1; 10 bases map to TRBD1. The germline V gene has CDR1 SGHRS and CDR2 YFSETQ. The J segment lost 4 bases and the V segment lost 3 bases, leaving 4 bases of the junction unmatched. CDR3 length: 15 amino acids. Written as DNA, the CDR3 is TGCGCCAGCAGCTCCCCGGGACAGGGGTACAATGAGCAGTTCTTC. This gives the protein CASSSPGQGYNEQFF.